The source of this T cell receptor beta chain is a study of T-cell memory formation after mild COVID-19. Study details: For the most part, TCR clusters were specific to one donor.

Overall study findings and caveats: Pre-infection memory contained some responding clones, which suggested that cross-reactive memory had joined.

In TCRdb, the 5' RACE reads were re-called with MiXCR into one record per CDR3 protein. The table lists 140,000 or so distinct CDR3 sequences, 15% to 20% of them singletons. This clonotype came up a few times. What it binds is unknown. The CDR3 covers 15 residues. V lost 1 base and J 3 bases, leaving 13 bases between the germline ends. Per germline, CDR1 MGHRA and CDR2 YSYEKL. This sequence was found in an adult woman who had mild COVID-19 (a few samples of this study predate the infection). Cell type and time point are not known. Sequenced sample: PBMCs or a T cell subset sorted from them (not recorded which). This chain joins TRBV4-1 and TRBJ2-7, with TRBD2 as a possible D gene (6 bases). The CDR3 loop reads CASSQVGRGNYEQYF. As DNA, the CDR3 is TGCGCCAGCAGCCAAGTCGGTCGGGGGAACTACGAGCAGTACTTC.